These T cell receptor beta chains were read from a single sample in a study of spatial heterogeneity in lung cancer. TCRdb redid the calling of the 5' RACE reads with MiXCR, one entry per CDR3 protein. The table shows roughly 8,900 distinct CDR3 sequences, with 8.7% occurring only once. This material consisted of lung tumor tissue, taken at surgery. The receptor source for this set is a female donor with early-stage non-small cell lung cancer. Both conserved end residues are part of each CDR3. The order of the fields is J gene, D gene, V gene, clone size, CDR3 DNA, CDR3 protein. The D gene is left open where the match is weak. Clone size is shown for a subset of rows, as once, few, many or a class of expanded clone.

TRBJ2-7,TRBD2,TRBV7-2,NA,TGTGCCAGCAGCCCCAACGGAGCGGGGAGCCATCACGAGCAGTACTTC,CASSPNGAGSHHEQYF
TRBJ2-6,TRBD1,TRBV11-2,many,TGTGCCAGCAGCTTGGGGACAGGTGGTAGTGGGGCCAACGTCCTGACTTTC,CASSLGTGGSGANVLTF
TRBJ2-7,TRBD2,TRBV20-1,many,TGCAGTGCTAGAGAACCAGGGACTAGAGGCGAGCAGTACTTC,CSAREPGTRGEQYF
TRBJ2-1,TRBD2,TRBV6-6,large,TGTGCCAGCACCCCCGGGAGGAGAGGGACCTACAATGAGCAGTTCTTC,CASTPGRRGTYNEQFF
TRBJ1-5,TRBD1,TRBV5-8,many,TGTGCCAGCAGCTTGGGGACAGGGGGTTATCAGCCCCAGCATTTT,CASSLGTGGYQPQHF
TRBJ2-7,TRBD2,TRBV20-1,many,TGCAGTGCTAGACGGCCAGATAGCGGGGGGGCCCTCACCGAGCAGTACTTC,CSARRPDSGGALTEQYF
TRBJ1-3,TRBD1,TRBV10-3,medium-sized,TGTGCCATCAGGGACCGGGACAGCGTTTCTGGAAACACCATATATTTT,CAIRDRDSVSGNTIYF
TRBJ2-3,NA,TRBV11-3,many,TGTGCCAGCAGCTTAATTGCCTCCACAGATACGCAGTATTTT,CASSLIASTDTQYF
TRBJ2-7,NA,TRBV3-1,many,TGTGCCAGCAGCCAAGATGGTAGACAGCTCTACGAGCAGTACTTC,CASSQDGRQLYEQYF
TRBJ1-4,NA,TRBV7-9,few,TGTGCCAGCGCTTATTCGGGGCCCAATGAAAAACTGTTTTTT,CASAYSGPNEKLFF
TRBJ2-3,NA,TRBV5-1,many,TGCGCCAGCAGCGCAGAACAGGGACCAGATACGCAGTATTTT,CASSAEQGPDTQYF
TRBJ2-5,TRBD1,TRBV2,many,TGTGCCAGCAGTGCGACAGGGCGAGAGACCCAGTACTTC,CASSATGRETQYF
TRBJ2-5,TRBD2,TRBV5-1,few,TGCGCCAGCAGCTTCCCCAGGGGGGCTAGCGGGGCCCGGTACCAAGAGACCCAGTACTTC,CASSFPRGASGARYQETQYF
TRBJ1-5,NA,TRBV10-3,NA,TGTGCCATCAGTGAGTCGGATCAGCCCCAGCATTTT,CAISESDQPQHF
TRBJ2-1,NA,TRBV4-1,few,TGCGCCAGCAGCCAAGAGGAGCCGGGACCCCAGTTCTTC,CASSQEEPGPQFF
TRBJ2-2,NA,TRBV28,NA,TGTGCCAGCAGTCTGGGGATGCCCGGGGAGCTGTTTTTT,CASSLGMPGELFF
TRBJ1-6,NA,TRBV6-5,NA,TGTGCCAGCAGTTTTGTGTCCGGTACCTCGAGAGCACCCCTCCACTTT,CASSFVSGTSRAPLHF
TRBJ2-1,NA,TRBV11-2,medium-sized,TGTGCCAGCAGCCCGTCCAACAGCAATGAGCAGTTCTTC,CASSPSNSNEQFF
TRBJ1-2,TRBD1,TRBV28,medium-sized,TGTGCCAGCAGGAAAGGGACAGGCCCTACCTATGGCTACACCTTC,CASRKGTGPTYGYTF
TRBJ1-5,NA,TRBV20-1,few,TGCAGTGCTAGGAAGGGGTGGGGCAATCAGCCCCAGCATTTT,CSARKGWGNQPQHF
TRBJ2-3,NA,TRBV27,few,TGTGCCAGCAGCCCGCAGGGAAGTAGCACAGATACGCAGTATTTT,CASSPQGSSTDTQYF
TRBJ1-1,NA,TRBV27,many,TGTGCCAGCAAGATCTTGGGAAGCACTGAAGCTTTCTTT,CASKILGSTEAFF
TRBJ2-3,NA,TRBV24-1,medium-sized,TGTGCCACCAGTGATTCGCAAGGGCGAGGGTATTTT,CATSDSQGRGYF
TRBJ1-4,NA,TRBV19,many,TGTGCCACCAAAAAGGCTGCTTTGGCAACTAATGAAAAACTGTTTTTT,CATKKAALATNEKLFF